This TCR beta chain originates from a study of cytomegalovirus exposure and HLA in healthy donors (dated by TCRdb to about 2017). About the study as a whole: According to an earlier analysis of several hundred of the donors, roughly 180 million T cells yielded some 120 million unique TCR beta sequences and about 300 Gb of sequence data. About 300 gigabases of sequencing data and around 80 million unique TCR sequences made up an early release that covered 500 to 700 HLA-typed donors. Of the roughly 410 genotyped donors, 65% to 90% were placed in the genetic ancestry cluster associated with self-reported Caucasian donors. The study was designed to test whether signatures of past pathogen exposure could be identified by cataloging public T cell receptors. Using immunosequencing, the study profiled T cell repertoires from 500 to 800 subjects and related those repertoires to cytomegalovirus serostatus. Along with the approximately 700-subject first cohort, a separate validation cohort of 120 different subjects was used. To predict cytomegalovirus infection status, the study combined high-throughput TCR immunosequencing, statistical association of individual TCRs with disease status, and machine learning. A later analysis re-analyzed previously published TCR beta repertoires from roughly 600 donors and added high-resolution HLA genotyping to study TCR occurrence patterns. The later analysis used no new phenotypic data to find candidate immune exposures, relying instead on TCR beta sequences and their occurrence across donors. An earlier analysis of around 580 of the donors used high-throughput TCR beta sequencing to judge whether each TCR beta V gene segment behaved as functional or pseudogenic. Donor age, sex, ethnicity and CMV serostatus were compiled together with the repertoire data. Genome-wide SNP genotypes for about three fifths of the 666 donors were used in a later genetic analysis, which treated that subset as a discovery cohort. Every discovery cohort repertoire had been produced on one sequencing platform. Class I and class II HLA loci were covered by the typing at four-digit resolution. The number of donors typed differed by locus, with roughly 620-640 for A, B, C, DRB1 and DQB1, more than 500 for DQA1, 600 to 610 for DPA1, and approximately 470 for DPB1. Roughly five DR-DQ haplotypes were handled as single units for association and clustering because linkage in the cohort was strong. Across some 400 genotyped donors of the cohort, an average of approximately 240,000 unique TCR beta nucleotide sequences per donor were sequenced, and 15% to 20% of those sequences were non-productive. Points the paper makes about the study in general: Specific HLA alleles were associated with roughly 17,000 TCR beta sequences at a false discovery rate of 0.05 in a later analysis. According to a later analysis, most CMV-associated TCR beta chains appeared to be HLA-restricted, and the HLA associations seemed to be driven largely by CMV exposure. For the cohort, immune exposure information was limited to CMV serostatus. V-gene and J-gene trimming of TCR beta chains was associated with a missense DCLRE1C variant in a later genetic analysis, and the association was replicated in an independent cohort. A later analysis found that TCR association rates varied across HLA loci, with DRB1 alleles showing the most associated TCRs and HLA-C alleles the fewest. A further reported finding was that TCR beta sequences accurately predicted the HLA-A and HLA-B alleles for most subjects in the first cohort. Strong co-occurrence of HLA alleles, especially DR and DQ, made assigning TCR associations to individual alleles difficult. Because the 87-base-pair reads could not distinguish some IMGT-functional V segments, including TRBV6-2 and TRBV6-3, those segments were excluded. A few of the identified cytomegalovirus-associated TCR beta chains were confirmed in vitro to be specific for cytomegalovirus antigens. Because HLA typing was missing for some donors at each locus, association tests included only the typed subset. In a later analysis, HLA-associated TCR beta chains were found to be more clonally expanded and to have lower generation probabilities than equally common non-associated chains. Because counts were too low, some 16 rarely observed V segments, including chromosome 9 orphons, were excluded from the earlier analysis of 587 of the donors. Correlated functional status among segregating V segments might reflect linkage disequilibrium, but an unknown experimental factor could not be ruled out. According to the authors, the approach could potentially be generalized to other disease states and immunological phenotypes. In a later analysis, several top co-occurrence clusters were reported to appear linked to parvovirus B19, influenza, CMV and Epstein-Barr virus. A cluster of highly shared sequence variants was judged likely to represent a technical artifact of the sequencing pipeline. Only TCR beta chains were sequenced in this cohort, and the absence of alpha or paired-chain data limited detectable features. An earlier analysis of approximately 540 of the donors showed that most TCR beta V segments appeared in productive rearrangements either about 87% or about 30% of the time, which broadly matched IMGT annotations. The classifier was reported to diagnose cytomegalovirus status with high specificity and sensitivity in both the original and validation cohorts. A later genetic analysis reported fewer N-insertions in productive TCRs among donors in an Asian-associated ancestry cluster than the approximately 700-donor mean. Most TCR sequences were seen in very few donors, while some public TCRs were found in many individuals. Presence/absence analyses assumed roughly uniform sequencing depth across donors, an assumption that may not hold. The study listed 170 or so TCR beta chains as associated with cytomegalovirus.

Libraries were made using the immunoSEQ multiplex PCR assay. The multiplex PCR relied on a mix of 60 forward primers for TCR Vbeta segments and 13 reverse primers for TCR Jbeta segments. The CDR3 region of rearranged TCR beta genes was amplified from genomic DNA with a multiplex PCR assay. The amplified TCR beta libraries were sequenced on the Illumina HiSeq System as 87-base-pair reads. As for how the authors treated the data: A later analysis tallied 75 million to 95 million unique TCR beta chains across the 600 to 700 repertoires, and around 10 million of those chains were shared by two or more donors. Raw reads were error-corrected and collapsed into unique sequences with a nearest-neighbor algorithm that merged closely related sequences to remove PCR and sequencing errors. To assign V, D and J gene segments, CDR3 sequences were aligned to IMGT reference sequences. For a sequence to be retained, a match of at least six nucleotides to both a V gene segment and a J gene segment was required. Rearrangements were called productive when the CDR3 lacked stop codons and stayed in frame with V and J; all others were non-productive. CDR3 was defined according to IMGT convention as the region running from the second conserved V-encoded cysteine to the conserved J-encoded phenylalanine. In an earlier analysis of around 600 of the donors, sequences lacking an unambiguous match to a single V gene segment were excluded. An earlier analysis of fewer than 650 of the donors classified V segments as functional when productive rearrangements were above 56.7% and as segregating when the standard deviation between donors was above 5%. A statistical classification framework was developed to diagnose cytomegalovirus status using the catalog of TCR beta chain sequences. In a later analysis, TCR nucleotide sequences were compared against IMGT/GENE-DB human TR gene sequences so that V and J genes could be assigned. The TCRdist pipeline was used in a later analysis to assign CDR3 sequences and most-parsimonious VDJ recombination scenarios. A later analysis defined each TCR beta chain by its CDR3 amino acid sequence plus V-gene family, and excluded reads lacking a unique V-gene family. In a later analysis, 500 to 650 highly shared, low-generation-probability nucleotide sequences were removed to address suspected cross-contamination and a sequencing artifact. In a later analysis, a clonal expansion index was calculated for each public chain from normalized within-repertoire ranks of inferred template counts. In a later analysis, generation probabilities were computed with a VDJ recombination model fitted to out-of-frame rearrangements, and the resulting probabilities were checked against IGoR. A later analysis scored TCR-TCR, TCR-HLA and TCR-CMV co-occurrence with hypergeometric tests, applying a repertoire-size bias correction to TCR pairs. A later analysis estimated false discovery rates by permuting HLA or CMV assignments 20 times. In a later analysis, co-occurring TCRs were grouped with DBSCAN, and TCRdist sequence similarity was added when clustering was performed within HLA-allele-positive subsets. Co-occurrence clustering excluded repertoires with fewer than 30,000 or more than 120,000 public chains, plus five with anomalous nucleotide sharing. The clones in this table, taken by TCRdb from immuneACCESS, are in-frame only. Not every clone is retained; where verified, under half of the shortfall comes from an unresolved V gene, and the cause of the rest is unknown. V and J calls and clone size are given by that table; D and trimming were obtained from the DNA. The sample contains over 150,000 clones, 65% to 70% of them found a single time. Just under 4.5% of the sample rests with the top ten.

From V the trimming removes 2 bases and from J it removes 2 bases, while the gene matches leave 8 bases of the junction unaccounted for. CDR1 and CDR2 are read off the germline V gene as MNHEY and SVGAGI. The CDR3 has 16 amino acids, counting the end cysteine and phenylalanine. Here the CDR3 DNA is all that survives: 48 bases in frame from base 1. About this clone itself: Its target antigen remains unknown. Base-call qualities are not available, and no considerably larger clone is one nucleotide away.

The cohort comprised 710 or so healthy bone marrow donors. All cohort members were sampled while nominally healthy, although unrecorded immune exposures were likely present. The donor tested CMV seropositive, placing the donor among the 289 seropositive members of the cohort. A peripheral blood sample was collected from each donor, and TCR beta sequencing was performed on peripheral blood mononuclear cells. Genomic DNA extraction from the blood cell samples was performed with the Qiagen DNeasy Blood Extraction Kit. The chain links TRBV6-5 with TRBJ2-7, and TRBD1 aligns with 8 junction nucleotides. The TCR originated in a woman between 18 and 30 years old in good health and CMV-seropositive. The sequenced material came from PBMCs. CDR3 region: CASSYKPQGAPYEQYF. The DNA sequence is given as TGTGCCAGCAGTTACAAGCCCCAGGGGGCGCCCTACGAGCAGTACTTC.